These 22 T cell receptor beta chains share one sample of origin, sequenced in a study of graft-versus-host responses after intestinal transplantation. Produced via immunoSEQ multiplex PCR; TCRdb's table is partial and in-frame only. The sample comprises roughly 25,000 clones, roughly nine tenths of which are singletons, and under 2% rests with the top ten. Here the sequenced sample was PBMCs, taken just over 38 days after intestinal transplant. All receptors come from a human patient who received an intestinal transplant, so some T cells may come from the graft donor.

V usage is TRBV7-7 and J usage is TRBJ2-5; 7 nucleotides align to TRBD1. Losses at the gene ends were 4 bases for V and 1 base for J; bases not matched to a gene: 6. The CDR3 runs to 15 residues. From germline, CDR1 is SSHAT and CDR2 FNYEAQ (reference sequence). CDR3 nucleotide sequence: TGTGCCAGCAGCTATACAGGGGCAATCCAAGAGACCCAGTACTTC. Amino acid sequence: CASSYTGAIQETQYF.

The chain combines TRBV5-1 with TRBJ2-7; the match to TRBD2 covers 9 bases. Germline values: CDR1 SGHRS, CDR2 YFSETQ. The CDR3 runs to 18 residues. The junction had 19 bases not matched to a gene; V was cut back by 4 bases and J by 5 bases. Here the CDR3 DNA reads TGCGCCAGCAGCAGGGGGGCAGGTTTAGCGGGAGAGGCCCACGAGCAGTACTTC. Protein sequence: CASSRGAGLAGEAHEQYF.

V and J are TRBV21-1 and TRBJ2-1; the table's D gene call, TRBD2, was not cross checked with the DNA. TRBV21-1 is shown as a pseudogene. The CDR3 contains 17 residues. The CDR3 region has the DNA TGTGCCAGCAGCAAAGACGCCTCCGGGACTCGATACAATGAGCAGTTCTTC. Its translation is CASSKDASGTRYNEQFF.

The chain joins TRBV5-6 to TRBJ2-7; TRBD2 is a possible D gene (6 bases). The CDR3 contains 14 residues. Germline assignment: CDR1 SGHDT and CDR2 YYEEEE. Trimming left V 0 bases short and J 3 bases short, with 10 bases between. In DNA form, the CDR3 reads TGTGCCAGCAGCTTGGGACTAGTCTACTACGAGCAGTACTTC. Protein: CASSLGLVYYEQYF.

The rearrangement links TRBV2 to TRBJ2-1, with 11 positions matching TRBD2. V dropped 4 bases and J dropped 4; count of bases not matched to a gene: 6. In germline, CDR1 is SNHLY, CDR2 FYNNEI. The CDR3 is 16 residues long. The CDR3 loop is CASSGLLAGVYNEQFF. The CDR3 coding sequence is TGTGCCAGCAGTGGCTTACTAGCGGGAGTATACAATGAGCAGTTCTTC.

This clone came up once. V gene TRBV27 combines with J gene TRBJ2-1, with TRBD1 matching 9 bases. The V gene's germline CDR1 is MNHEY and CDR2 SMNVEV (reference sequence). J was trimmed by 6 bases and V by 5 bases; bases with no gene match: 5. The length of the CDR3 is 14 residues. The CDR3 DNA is TGTGCCAGCAGTCTCCGGACAGGGGCCAATGAGCAGTTCTTC. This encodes CASSLRTGANEQFF.

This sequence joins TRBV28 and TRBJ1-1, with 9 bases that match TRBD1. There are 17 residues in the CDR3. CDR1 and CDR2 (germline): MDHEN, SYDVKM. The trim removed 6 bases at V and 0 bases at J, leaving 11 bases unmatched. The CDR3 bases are TGTGCCAGCAGCCCCTGGGACAGGGATCGCATGAACACTGAAGCTTTCTTT. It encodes CASSPWDRDRMNTEAFF.

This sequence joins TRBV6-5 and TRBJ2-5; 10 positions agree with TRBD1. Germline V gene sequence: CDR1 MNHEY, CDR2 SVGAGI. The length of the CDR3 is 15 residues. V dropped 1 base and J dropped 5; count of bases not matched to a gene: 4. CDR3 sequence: CASSYYRTGGETQYF. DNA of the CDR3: TGTGCCAGCAGTTACTACCGGACAGGGGGGGAGACCCAGTACTTC.

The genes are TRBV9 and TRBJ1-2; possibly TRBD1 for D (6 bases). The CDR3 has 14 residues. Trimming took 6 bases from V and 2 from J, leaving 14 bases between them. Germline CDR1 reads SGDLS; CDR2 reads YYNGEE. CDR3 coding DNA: TGTGCCAGCACTTCCCGTCAGGGGAACTATGGCTACACCTTC. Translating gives CASTSRQGNYGYTF. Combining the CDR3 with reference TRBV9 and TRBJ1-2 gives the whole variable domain DSGVTQTPKHLITATGQRVTLRCSPRSGDLSVYWYQQSLDQGLQFLIQYYNGEERAKGNILERFSAQQFPDLHSELNLSSLELGDSALYFCASTSRQGNYGYTFGSGTRLTVV.

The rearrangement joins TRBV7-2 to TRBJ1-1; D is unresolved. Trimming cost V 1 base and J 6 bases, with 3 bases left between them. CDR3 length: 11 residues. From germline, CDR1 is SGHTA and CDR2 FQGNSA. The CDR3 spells CASSLVAEAFF. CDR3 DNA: TGTGCCAGCAGCTTAGTTGCTGAAGCTTTCTTT.

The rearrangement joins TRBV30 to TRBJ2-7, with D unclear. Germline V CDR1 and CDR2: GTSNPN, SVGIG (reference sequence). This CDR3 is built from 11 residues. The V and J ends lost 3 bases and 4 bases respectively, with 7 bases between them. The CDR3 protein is CAWREGYEQYF. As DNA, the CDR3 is TGTGCCTGGAGAGAAGGGTACGAGCAGTACTTC.

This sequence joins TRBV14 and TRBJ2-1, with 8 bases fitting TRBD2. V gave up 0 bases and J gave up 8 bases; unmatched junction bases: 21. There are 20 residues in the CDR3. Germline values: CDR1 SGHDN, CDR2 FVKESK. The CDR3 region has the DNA TGTGCCAGCAGCCAAGACCGGGGGGTAAACGGGACTAGTTCGTGCGATGAGCAGTTCTTC. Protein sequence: CASSQDRGVNGTSSCDEQFF.

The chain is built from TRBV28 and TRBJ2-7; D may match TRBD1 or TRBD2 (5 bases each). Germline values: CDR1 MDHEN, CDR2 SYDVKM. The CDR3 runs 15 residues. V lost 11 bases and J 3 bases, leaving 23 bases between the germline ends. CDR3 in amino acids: CACQQGESPGYEQYF. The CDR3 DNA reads TGTGCCTGCCAGCAAGGGGAGTCCCCGGGCTACGAGCAGTACTTC.

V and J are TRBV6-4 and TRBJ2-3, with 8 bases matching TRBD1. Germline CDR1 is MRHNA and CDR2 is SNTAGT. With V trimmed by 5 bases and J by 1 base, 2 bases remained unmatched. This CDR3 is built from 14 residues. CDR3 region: CASSLTGGTDTQYF. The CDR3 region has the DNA TGTGCCAGCAGTCTGACAGGGGGCACAGATACGCAGTATTTT.

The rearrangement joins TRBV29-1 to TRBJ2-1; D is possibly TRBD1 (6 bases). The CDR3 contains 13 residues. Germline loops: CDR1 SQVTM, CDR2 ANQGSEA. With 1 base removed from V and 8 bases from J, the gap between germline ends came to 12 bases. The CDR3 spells CSVEGHRADEQFF. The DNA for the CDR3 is TGCAGCGTTGAAGGACACAGGGCCGATGAGCAGTTCTTC.

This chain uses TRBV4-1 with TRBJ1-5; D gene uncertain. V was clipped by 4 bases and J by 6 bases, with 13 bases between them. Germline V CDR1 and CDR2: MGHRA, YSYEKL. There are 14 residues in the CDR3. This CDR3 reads CASSPWERGQPQHF. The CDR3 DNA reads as TGCGCCAGCAGCCCTTGGGAACGCGGTCAGCCCCAGCATTTT.

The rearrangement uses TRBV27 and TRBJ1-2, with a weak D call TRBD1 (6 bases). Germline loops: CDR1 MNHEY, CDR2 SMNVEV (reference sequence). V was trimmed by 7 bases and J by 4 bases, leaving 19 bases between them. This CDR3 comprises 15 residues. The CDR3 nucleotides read TGTGCCAGCACTCCGTGGGGGGGCAAGGGCTATGGCTACACCTTC. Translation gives CASTPWGGKGYGYTF.

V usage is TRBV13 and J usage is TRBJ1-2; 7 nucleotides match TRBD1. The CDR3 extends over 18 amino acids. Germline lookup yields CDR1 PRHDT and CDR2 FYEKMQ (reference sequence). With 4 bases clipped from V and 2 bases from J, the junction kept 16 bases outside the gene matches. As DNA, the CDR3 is TGTGCCAGCAGCTATCCTTATCCGTTAGACAGGGAGAACTATGGCTACACCTTC. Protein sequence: CASSYPYPLDRENYGYTF.

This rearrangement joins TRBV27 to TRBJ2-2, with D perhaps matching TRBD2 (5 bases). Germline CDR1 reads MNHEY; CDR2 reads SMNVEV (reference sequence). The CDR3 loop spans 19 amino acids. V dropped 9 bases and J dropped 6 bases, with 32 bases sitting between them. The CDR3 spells CARAGCRGELPKEAGELFF. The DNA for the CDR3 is TGTGCCAGGGCGGGTTGTCGCGGAGAACTTCCGAAGGAGGCCGGGGAGCTGTTTTTT.

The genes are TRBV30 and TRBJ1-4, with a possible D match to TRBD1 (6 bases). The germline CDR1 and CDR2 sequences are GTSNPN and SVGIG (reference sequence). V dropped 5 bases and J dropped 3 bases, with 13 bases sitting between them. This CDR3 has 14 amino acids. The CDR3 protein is CAWDSGQSNEKLFF. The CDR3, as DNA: TGTGCCTGGGATTCCGGACAGTCTAATGAAAAACTGTTTTTT.

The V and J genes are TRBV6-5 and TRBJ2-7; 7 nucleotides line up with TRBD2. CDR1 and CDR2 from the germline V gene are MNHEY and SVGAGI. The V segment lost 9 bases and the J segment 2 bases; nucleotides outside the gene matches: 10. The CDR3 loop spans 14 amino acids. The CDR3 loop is CASRQGLAAYEQYF. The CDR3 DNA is TGTGCCAGTAGACAAGGGCTAGCGGCCTACGAGCAGTACTTC.

The CDR3 loop is CASSLTGDDDEKLFF. The CDR3 DNA is TGTGCCAGCAGTTTAACGGGGGACGATGATGAAAAACTGTTTTTT. The V call is TRBV9, the J call TRBJ1-4; maybe TRBD1 (5 bases). V lost 5 bases and J 6 bases, leaving 17 bases between the germline ends. This CDR3 is 15 amino acids long. CDR1 and CDR2 from the germline V gene are SGDLS and YYNGEE.